This TCR beta chain was sequenced for a study of blood T cell repertoires in COVID-19 (dated by TCRdb to the early 2020s). In terms of the full investigation: The collaborator samples originated in the United States, Italy and Spain and spanned the acute and convalescent phases of COVID-19. Where HLA class I and class II types were available, the types were taken from metadata supplied by the sample provider, not from assay-based typing. A freely available public database, intended as a resource for researchers studying the immune response to SARS-CoV-2, is where the repertoires were released. Nearly every sample came with metadata listing a de-identified subject ID, COVID-19 status, age in years and sex. The dataset comprised deeply sampled blood TCRbeta repertoires from subjects exposed to, actively infected with, or recovered from COVID-19. The samples were drawn from two sources: the first 160 participants of the ongoing ImmuneRACE study, and over 1,000 subjects contributed by 6 global collaborators. The material from the prospective study consisted of cDNA or gDNA derived from T cells, B-cell-depleted T cells, or PBMCs.

The immunoSEQ Assay, a bias-controlled multiplex PCR, was used to amplify TCRbeta CDR3 regions from genomic DNA. In the paper's pipeline: Nucleated cell counts per sample were estimated from amplification of reference gene primers within the assay. To quantify the absolute abundance of each unique TCRbeta CDR3 rearrangement, sequence reads were collapsed and filtered. For each sample, productive Simpson clonality was calculated as the square root of Simpson's diversity index across productive rearrangements. TCRdb provides this immuneACCESS table in a form limited to in-frame rearrangements. Some clones are lacking; in checked studies, under half of them reflect an unresolved V gene, and why the rest are absent is not known. From that table come the V and J calls and clone size; the DNA was used to work out D and trimming. The sample table contains fewer than 120,000 clones; only one count was recorded for roughly four fifths of them. Approximately 16% of the sample is in the top ten clones.

V and J are truncated by 5 bases and 7 bases respectively, leaving an intervening sequence of 15 bases. As encoded in the germline V gene, CDR1 is MNHEY while CDR2 is SVGAGI. The CDR3 sequence holds 13 residues, the cysteine and phenylalanine included. Only CDR3 DNA is held: 39 bases, read in frame from base 1. Of note for this clone: Its binding antigen is unknown. No qualities accompany the bases; no much larger clone lies one base away.

Collaborating institutions collected whole blood in K2EDTA tubes following their own protocols. Collaborator samples were shipped for TCRbeta analysis as frozen whole blood, isolated PBMCs, or DNA extracted from either sample type. Paper-wide results and their limitations: The quantity of clinical and demographic metadata differed by source and by participant and was supplied without curation.

This TCR was sampled from a woman aged 60-75 years with acute or convalescent COVID-19. Sample: peripheral blood. The chain is assembled from TRBV6-5 and TRBJ2-7; there is no confident call for the D gene. The CDR3 region reads CASSSPDSQEQYF. The DNA sequence follows: TGTGCCAGCAGTAGCCCAGACTCTCAGGAGCAGTACTTC.